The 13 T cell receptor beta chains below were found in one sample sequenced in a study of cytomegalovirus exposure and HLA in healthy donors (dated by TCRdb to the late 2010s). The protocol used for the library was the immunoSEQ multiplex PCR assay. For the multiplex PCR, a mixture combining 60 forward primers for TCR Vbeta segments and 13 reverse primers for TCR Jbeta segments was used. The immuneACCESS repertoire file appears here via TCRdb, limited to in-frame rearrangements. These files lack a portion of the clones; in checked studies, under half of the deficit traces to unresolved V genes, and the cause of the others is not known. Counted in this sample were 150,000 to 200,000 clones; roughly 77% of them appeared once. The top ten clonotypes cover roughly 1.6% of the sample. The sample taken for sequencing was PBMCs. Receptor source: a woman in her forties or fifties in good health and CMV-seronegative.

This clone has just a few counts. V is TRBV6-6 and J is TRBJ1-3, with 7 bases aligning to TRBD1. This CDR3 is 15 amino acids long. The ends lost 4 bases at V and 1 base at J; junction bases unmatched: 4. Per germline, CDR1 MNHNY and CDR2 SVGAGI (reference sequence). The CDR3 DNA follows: TGTGCCAGCAGTTCCCAGGGGGTTTCTGGAAACACCATATATTTT. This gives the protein CASSSQGVSGNTIYF.

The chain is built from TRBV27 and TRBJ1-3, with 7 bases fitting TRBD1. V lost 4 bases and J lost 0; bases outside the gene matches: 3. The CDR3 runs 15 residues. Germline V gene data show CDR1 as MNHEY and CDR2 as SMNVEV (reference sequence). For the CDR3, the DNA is TGTGCCAGCAGTTCGGGACAGTTCTCTGGAAACACCATATATTTT. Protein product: CASSSGQFSGNTIYF.

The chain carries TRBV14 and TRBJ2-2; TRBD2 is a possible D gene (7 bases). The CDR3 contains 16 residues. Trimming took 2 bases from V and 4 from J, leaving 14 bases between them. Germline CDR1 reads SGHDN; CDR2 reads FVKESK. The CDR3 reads CASSQLPGGPTGELFF. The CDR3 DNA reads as TGTGCCAGCAGCCAACTCCCCGGGGGGCCCACCGGGGAGCTGTTTTTT.

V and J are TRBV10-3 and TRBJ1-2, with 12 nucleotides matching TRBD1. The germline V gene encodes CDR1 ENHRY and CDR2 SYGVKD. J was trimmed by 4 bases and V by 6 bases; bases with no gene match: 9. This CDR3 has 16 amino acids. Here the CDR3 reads CAIRPGTGGAGYGYTF. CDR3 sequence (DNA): TGTGCCATCAGACCCGGGACAGGGGGCGCCGGCTATGGCTACACCTTC.

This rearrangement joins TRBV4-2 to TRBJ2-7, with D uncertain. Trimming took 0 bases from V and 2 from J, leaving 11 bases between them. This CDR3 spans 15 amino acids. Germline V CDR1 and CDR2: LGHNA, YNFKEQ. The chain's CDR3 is CASSQETHGAYEQYF. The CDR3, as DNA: TGTGCCAGCAGCCAAGAGACGCACGGAGCCTACGAGCAGTACTTC.

The CDR3 DNA follows: TGTGCCAGCTCAGTCGACAGGTTAAACAATGAGCAGTTCTTC. Protein sequence: CASSVDRLNNEQFF. The J gene is TRBJ2-1, the V gene TRBV18; a possible D gene is TRBD1 (6 bases). Germline lookup yields CDR1 KGHSH and CDR2 LQKENI. The germline V and J ends were trimmed by 5 bases and 5 bases, with 13 bases remaining between them. CDR3 length equals 14 residues.

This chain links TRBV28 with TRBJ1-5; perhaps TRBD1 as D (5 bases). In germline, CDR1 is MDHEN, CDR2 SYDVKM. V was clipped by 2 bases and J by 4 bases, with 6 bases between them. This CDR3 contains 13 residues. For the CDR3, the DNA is TGTGCCAGCAGTTTAGACAGTAATCAGCCCCAGCATTTT. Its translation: CASSLDSNQPQHF.

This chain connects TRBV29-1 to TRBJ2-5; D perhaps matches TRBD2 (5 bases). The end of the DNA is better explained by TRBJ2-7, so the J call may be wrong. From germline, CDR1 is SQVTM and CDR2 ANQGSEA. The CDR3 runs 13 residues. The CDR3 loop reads CSAAPGSSYEQYF. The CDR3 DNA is TGCAGCGCCGCCCCGGGGAGCTCCTACGAGCAGTACTTC.

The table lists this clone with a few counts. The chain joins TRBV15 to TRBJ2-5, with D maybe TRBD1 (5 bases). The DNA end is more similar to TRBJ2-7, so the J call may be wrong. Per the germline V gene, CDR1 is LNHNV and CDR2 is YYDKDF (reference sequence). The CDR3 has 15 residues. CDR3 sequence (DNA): TGTGCCACCAGCAGAGACCAGGGAACCCCCTACGAGCAGTACTTC. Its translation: CATSRDQGTPYEQYF.

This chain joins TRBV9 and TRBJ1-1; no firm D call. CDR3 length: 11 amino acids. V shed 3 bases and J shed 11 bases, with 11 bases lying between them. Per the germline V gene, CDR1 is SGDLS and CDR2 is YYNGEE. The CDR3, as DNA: TGTGCCAGCAGCGACGGACGAGGGGCTTTCTTT. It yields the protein CASSDGRGAFF.

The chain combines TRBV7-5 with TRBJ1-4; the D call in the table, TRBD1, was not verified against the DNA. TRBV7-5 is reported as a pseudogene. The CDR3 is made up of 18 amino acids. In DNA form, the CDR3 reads TGTGCCAGAAGGACCCGGAAACAGGGGGCGAAAAAGCGTGAAAAACTGTTTTTT. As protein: CARRTRKQGAKKREKLFF.

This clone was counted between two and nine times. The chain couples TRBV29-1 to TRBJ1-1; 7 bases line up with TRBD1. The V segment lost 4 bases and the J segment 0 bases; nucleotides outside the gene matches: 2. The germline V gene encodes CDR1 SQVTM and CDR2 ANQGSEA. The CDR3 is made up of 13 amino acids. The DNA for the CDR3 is TGCAGCGTTGGAGGGGGCATGAACACTGAAGCTTTCTTT. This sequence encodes CSVGGGMNTEAFF. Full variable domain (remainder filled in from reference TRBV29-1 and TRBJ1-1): SAVISQKPSRDICQRGTSLTIQCQVDSQVTMMFWYRQQPGQSLTLIATANQGSEATYESGFVIDKFPISRPNLTFSTLTVSNMSPEDSSIYLCSVGGGMNTEAFFGQGTRLTVV.

The CDR3 sequence is CASSPWDSLYGYTF. The CDR3 DNA follows: TGTGCCAGCAGCCCCTGGGACAGCCTCTATGGCTACACCTTC. The chain recombines TRBV9 with TRBJ1-2, with 7 bases fitting TRBD1. The CDR3 covers 14 residues. The germline V gene encodes CDR1 SGDLS and CDR2 YYNGEE. The trim removed 4 bases at V and 4 bases at J, leaving 7 bases unmatched.